The entry below gives a single T cell receptor (beta chain) sequence along with its context. This sample was included in a study of blood T cell repertoires in COVID-19. Study context: The study drew acute and convalescent COVID-19 samples from the United States, Italy and Spain. Sample material is recorded as cDNA or gDNA derived from T cells, B-cell-depleted T cells, or PBMCs.

Enrolled through a virtual design, the participants were between 18 and 89 years of age and came from 24 US areas. Membership in each cohort depended on participant-reported clinical history. Repertoires were generated with immunoSEQ multiplex PCR, while TCRdb's copy carries only in-frame clones and drops some. This sample yields 300,000 to 350,000 clones, of which about 90% are seen a single time; 5% belongs to the top ten. There are 16 residues in the CDR3. Trimming cost V 4 bases and J 0 bases; bases outside gene matches: 3. From germline, CDR1 is LGHNA and CDR2 YNFKEQ. The chain recombines TRBV4-2 with TRBJ2-6; 7 bases agree with TRBD1. The receptor comes from a man aged 25-40 years who had recovered from COVID-19. Input material: PBMCs or T cells enriched from blood (not recorded which). CDR3 DNA: TGTGCCAGCAGCCGGGACAGCCTCTCTGGGGCCAACGTCCTGACTTTC. Protein sequence: CASSRDSLSGANVLTF.